These T cell receptor beta chains were read from a single sample in a study of shared clonotypes between healthy human individuals. Some clones are missing from TCRdb's copy, which holds only in-frame ones; the method was immunoSEQ multiplex PCR. Of approximately 1.5 million clones listed, less than 99% were seen once; the top ten hold under 0.45%. Material: naive CD4+ T cells sorted from blood. The receptors here all came from a man between 25 and 39 years old in good health. The CDR3 runs from the conserved cysteine through the conserved F or W.

v_gene: TRBV9
j_gene: TRBJ2-7
CDR3aa: CASSVDGQTHEQYF

v_gene: TRBV14
j_gene: TRBJ2-7
CDR3aa: CASSPAGGPREQYF

v_gene: TRBV19
j_gene: TRBJ2-7
CDR3aa: CASRDRSYEQYF

v_gene: TRBV7-2
j_gene: TRBJ2-7
CDR3aa: CASSWGGTGGHEQYF

v_gene: TRBV18
j_gene: TRBJ1-1
CDR3aa: CASSQDIKDTEAFF

v_gene: TRBV19
j_gene: TRBJ2-3
CDR3aa: CASSTGQGLDTQYF

v_gene: TRBV5-5
j_gene: TRBJ2-1
CDR3aa: CASSRDLRNEQFF

v_gene: TRBV25-1
j_gene: TRBJ2-1
CDR3aa: CASSDGASGRAPYNEQFF

v_gene: TRBV27
j_gene: TRBJ2-7
CDR3aa: CASSRQHKQYF

v_gene: TRBV12-2
j_gene: TRBJ2-3
CDR3aa: CASRLAGQGSSSTDTQYF

v_gene: TRBV5-1
j_gene: TRBJ1-2
CDR3aa: CASSFGQGDYGYTF

v_gene: TRBV14
j_gene: TRBJ1-4
CDR3aa: CASSPLKTGPHEKLFF

v_gene: TRBV19
j_gene: TRBJ2-7
CDR3aa: CASSRFSRTGTGGTSGRLYEQYF

v_gene: TRBV7-6
j_gene: TRBJ2-2
CDR3aa: CASSSPGLAGGYTGELFF

v_gene: TRBV7-9
j_gene: TRBJ1-4
CDR3aa: CASSRDGSENEKLFF

v_gene: TRBV7-9
j_gene: TRBJ1-5
CDR3aa: CASSLALGQGNQPQHF

v_gene: TRBV7-9
j_gene: TRBJ2-1
CDR3aa: CASSPISGGTYNEQFF

v_gene: TRBV7-3
j_gene: TRBJ1-2
CDR3aa: CASSPGQGTRYTF

v_gene: TRBV7-6
j_gene: TRBJ1-1
CDR3aa: CASSLNGATEAFF

v_gene: TRBV20-1
j_gene: TRBJ2-5
CDR3aa: CSARAGETQYF

v_gene: TRBV11-1
j_gene: TRBJ2-7
CDR3aa: CASSVGPIYEQYF

v_gene: TRBV25-1
j_gene: TRBJ1-1
CDR3aa: CASSESAARNTEAFF

v_gene: TRBV5-1
j_gene: TRBJ2-7
CDR3aa: CASSDQGVRYEQYF

v_gene: TRBV7-8
j_gene: TRBJ2-7
CDR3aa: CASSLEGGRRNYEQYF

v_gene: TRBV30
j_gene: TRBJ1-5
CDR3aa: CAWSVRREDQPQHF

v_gene: TRBV5-6
j_gene: TRBJ1-2
CDR3aa: CASSFPDRQGYTF

v_gene: TRBV5-1
j_gene: TRBJ2-5
CDR3aa: CASTTSGRAETQYF

v_gene: TRBV9
j_gene: TRBJ2-2
CDR3aa: CASSVYTSISSGELFF

v_gene: TRBV18
j_gene: TRBJ2-5
CDR3aa: CASSPFSSETQYF

v_gene: TRBV10-2
j_gene: TRBJ1-5
CDR3aa: CASSEEEGQPQHF

v_gene: TRBV11-1
j_gene: TRBJ1-2
CDR3aa: CASSLTGIYGYTF

v_gene: TRBV18
j_gene: TRBJ2-2
CDR3aa: CASSPPRPGELFF

v_gene: TRBV5-1
j_gene: TRBJ2-3
CDR3aa: CASSSIQGTDTQYF

v_gene: TRBV19
j_gene: TRBJ2-3
CDR3aa: CASSGGDRHTLDTQYF

v_gene: TRBV5-1
j_gene: TRBJ2-2
CDR3aa: CASSLGGRNGELFF

v_gene: TRBV6-5
j_gene: TRBJ2-7
CDR3aa: CASSGIMFYEQYF

v_gene: TRBV10-2
j_gene: TRBJ1-1
CDR3aa: CASIGWGGAEAFF

v_gene: TRBV10-2
j_gene: TRBJ2-2
CDR3aa: CASSDFPGQHFANTGELFF

v_gene: TRBV15
j_gene: TRBJ1-4
CDR3aa: CATSRSPGAGEKLFF

v_gene: TRBV27
j_gene: TRBJ2-1
CDR3aa: CASSSGRQANEQFF

v_gene: TRBV4-3
j_gene: TRBJ1-1
CDR3aa: CASSTDSYNANTEAFF

v_gene: TRBV6-6
j_gene: TRBJ2-5
CDR3aa: CASRGPGQGELETQYF

v_gene: TRBV28
j_gene: TRBJ2-7
CDR3aa: CASSTHSGSRYEQYF

v_gene: TRBV5-1
j_gene: TRBJ1-5
CDR3aa: CASQIGQPQHF

v_gene: TRBV27
j_gene: TRBJ1-5
CDR3aa: CASSLSTGGGNQPQHF

v_gene: TRBV5-4
j_gene: TRBJ2-1
CDR3aa: CASSVSSEQFF

v_gene: TRBV28
j_gene: TRBJ1-4
CDR3aa: CASSPFRETGGAREKLFF

v_gene: TRBV28
j_gene: TRBJ2-3
CDR3aa: CASTNGLASTDTQYF

v_gene: TRBV19
j_gene: TRBJ2-3
CDR3aa: CASSISLAVLDTQYF

v_gene: TRBV18
j_gene: TRBJ2-7
CDR3aa: CASSGAGTSYEQYF

v_gene: TRBV28
j_gene: TRBJ1-2
CDR3aa: CASTSFGTYGYTF

v_gene: TRBV5-4
j_gene: TRBJ2-3
CDR3aa: CASGFQGKDTQYF

v_gene: TRBV15
j_gene: TRBJ2-5
CDR3aa: CATSSPQETQYF

v_gene: TRBV5-1
j_gene: TRBJ2-7
CDR3aa: CASSISARTGRYEQYF

v_gene: TRBV4-1
j_gene: TRBJ2-5
CDR3aa: CASSQVPSQETQYF

v_gene: TRBV5-8
j_gene: TRBJ2-3
CDR3aa: CASSPQGDTQYF

v_gene: TRBV5-1
j_gene: TRBJ2-7
CDR3aa: CASSTSGSSYEQYF

v_gene: TRBV5-1
j_gene: TRBJ2-5
CDR3aa: CASSSEGLAGVETQYF

v_gene: TRBV28
j_gene: TRBJ2-3
CDR3aa: CASSFLAGAQDTQYF